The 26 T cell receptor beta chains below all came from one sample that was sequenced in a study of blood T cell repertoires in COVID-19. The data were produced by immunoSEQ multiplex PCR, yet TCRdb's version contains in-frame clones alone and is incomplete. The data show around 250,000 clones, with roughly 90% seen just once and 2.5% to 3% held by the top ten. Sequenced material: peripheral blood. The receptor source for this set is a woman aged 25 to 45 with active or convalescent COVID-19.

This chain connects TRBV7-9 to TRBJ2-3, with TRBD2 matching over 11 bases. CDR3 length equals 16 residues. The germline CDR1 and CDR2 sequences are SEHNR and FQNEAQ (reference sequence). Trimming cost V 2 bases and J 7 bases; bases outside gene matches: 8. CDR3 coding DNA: TGTGCCAGCAGCTTAAGTAGCGGGGGGGGAGCAAATACGCAGTATTTT. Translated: CASSLSSGGGANTQYF.

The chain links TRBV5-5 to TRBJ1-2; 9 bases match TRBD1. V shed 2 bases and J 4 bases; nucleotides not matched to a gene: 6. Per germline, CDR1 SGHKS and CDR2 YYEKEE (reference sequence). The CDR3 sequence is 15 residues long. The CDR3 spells CASSFTGTGRYGYTF. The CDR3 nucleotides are TGTGCCAGCAGCTTTACCGGGACAGGGCGCTATGGCTACACCTTC.

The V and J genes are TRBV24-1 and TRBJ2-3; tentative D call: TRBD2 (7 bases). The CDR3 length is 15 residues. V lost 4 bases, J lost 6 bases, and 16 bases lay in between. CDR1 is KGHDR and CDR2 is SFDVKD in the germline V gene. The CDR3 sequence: CATSDRGGGLDTQYF. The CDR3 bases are TGTGCCACCAGTGACCGAGGGGGGGGTTTGGATACGCAGTATTTT.

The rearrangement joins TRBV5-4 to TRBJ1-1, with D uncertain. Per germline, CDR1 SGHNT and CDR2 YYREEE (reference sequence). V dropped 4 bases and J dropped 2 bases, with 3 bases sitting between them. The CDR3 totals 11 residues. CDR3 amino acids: CASSLNTEAFF. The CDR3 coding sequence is TGTGCCAGCAGCCTTAACACTGAAGCTTTCTTT. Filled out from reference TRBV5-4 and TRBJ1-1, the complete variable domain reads ETGVTQSPTHLIKTRGQQVTLRCSSQSGHNTVSWYQQALGQGPQFIFQYYREEENGRGNFPPRFSGLQFPNYSSELNVNALELDDSALYLCASSLNTEAFFGQGTRLTVV.

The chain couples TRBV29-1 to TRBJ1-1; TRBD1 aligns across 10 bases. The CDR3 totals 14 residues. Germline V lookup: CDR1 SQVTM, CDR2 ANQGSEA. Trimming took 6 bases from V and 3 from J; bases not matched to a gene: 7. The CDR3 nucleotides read TGCAGCGTCGGACAGGGGGAAAGTTACACTGAAGCTTTCTTT. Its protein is CSVGQGESYTEAFF.

In DNA form, the CDR3 reads TGTGCCAGCAGTCTCCGGGGAGAGGAAGCTTTCTTT. It is translated as CASSLRGEEAFF. This sequence joins TRBV27 and TRBJ1-1; D unclear. Per germline, CDR1 MNHEY and CDR2 SMNVEV (reference sequence). Trimming pared 5 bases from V and 8 bases from J, leaving 12 bases between. The CDR3 is 12 residues long.

The CDR3: CASGQLTYEQYF. The CDR3 region has the DNA TGTGCCAGCGGACAGCTCACCTACGAGCAGTACTTC. The rearrangement links TRBV28 to TRBJ2-7; TRBD1 is a possible D gene (6 bases). The CDR3 sequence is 12 residues long. Germline-derived CDR1 and CDR2 are MDHEN and SYDVKM. The V end was cut by 8 bases, the J end by 2 bases, with 10 bases between.

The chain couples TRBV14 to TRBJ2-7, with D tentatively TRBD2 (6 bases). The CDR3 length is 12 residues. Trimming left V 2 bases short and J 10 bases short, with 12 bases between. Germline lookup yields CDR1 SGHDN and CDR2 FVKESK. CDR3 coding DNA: TGTGCCAGCAGCCAACTCGACGGGGGACAGTACTTC. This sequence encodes CASSQLDGGQYF.

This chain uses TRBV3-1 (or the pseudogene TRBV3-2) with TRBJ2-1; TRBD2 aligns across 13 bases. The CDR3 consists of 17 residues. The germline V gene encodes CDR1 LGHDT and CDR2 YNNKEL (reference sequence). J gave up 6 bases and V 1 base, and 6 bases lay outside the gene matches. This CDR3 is CASSQVITSGGVNEQFF. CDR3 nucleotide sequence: TGTGCCAGCAGCCAAGTGATAACTAGCGGGGGGGTCAATGAGCAGTTCTTC.

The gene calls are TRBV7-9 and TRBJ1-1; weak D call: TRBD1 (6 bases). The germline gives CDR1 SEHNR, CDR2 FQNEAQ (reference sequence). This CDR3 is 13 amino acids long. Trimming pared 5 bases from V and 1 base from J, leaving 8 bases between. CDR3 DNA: TGTGCCAGCAGCGTGGGACAGAACACTGAAGCTTTCTTT. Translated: CASSVGQNTEAFF.

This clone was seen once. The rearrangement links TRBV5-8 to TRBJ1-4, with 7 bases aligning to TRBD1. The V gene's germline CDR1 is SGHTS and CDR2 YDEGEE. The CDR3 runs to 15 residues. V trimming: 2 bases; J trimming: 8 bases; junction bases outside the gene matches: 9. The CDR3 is CASSFRGGKGEKLFF. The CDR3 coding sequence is TGTGCCAGCAGCTTTAGAGGGGGCAAGGGGGAAAAACTGTTTTTT.

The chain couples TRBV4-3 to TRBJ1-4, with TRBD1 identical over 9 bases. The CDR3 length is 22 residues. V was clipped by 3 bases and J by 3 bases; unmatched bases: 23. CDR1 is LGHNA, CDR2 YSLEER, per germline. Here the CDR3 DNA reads TGCGCCAGCAGCCAGCGTATCCTAACAGGGGGCAGGTGGAAGGAATCTAATGAAAAACTGTTTTTT. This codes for CASSQRILTGGRWKESNEKLFF.

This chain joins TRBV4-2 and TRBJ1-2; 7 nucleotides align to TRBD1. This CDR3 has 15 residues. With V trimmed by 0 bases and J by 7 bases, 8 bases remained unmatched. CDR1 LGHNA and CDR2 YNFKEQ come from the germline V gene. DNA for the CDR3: TGTGCCAGCAGCCAAGATATTGCAGGGGGTCGTGGCTACACCTTC. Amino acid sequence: CASSQDIAGGRGYTF.

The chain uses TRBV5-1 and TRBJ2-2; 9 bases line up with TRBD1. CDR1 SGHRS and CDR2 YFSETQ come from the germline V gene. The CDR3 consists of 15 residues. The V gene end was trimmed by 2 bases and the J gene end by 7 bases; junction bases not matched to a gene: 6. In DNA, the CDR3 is TGCGCCAGCAGCTTTAACAGGGGGCCAAACGGGGAGCTGTTTTTT. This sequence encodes CASSFNRGPNGELFF.

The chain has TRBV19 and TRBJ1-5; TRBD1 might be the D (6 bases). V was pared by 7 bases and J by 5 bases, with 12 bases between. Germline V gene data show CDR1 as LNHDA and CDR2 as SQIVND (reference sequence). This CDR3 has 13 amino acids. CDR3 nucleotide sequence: TGTGCCAGTAAACAGACAGGTCATCAGCCCCAGCATTTT. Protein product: CASKQTGHQPQHF.

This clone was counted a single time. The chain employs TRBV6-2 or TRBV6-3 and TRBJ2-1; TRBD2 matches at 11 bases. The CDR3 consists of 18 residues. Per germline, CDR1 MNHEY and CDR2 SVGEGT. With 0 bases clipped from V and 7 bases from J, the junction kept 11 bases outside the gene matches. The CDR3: CASSYSSHLAGGRNEQFF. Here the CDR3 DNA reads TGTGCCAGCAGTTACTCGAGCCACCTAGCGGGGGGCAGGAATGAGCAGTTCTTC.

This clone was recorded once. The CDR3 nucleotides are TGTGCCAGCAGTGAAGTCGGGACAGGGGGCGAGCAGTACTTC. Encoded protein: CASSEVGTGGEQYF. This chain joins TRBV2 and TRBJ2-7; the match to TRBD1 covers 11 bases. Germline values: CDR1 SNHLY, CDR2 FYNNEI. V was pared by 1 base and J by 6 bases, with 2 bases of the junction left unmatched. This CDR3 region has 14 residues.

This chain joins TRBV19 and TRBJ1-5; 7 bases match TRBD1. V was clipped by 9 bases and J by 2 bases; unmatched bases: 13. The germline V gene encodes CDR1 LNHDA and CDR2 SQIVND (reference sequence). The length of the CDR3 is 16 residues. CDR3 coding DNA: TGTGCCAGCAACGTACGAACAGGGGTTGGCAATCAGCCCCAGCATTTT. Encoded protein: CASNVRTGVGNQPQHF.

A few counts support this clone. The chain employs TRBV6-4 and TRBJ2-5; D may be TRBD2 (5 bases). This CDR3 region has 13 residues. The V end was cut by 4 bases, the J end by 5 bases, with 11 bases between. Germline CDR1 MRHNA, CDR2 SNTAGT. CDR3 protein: CASSGELGETQYF. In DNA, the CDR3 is TGTGCCAGCAGTGGGGAACTAGGGGAGACCCAGTACTTC.

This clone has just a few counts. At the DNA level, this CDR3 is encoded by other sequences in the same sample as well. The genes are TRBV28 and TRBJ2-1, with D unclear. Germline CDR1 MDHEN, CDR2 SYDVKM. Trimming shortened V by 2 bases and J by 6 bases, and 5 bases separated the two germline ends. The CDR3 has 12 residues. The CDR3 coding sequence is TGTGCCAGCAGTTTAACGGGCAATGAGCAGTTCTTC. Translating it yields CASSLTGNEQFF.

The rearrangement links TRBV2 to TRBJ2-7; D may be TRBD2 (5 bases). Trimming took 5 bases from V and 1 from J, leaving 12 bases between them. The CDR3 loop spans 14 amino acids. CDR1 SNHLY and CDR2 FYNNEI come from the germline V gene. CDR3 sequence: CASSLGRGSYEQYF. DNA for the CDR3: TGTGCCAGCAGTCTCGGACGGGGATCCTACGAGCAGTACTTC.

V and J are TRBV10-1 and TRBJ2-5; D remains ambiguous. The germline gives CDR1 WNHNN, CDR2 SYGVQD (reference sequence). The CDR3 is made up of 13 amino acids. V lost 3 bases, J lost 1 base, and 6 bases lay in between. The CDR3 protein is CASSDASQETQYF. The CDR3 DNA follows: TGCGCCAGCAGTGACGCCAGCCAAGAGACCCAGTACTTC.

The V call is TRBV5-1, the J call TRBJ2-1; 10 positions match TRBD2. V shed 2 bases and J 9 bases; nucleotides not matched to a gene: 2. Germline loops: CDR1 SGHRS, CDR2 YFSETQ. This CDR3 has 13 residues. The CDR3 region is CASSFVAGGEQFF. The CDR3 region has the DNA TGCGCCAGCAGCTTCGTAGCGGGGGGTGAGCAGTTCTTC. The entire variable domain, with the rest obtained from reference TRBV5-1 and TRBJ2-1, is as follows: KAGVTQTPRYLIKTRGQQVTLSCSPISGHRSVSWYQQTPGQGLQFLFEYFSETQRNKGNFPGRFSGRQFSNSRSEMNVSTLELGDSALYLCASSFVAGGEQFFGPGTRLTVL.

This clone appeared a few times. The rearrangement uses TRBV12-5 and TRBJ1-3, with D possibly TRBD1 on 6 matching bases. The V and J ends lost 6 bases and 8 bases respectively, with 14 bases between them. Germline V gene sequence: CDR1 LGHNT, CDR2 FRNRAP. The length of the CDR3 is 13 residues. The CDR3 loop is CASGRAGADTIYF. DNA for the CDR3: TGTGCTAGTGGCCGGGCAGGGGCGGACACCATATATTTT.

CDR3 nucleotide sequence: TGTGCCAGCAGTTACGAGGGTGCGTTAGGTGAAAAACTGTTTTTT. Translating it yields CASSYEGALGEKLFF. The genes are TRBV6-5 and TRBJ1-4; D gene ambiguous. From germline, CDR1 is MNHEY and CDR2 SVGAGI. The CDR3 extends over 15 amino acids. V gave up 2 bases and J gave up 7 bases, with 14 bases separating them.

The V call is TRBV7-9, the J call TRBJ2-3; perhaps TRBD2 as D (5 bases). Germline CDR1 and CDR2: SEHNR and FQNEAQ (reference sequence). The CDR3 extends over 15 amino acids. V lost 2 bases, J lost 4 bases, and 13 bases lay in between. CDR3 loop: CASSLTSPPADTQYF. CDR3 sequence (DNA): TGTGCCAGCAGCTTAACTAGTCCACCCGCAGATACGCAGTATTTT. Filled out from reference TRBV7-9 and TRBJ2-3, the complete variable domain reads DTGVSQNPRHKITKRGQNVTFRCDPISEHNRLYWYRQTLGQGPEFLTYFQNEAQLEKSRLLSDRFSAERPKGSFSTLEIQRTEQGDSAMYLCASSLTSPPADTQYFGPGTRLTVL.